This T cell receptor (beta chain) appears in the sequencing data of a study of long-term antiretroviral therapy in people with HIV. Study results and caveats: In HIV, the repertoires covered a tighter span of CDR3 lengths than in controls. Pre-ART expanded clones dominated the repertoire at every time point.

Survey level was the resolution at which the v3.0 immunoSEQ assay ran. Method: immunoSEQ multiplex PCR; TCRdb's copy keeps in-frame clones and lacks some. The table records several thousand clones, around 74% of them present only once. Per donor, a minimum of one pre-ART and a minimum of two post-ART PBMC samples were available. The United States was where all participants with HIV were treated. This clone was counted a few times. The antigen remains undetermined. This clonotype was obtained from a man aged 35-49 years with HIV. This material consisted of unsorted PBMCs, taken 0.5 years before starting antiretroviral therapy.

CDR3 nucleotides: TGCGCCAGCAGTGACTACTCAGTAACCTACGAGCAGTACTTC. Residues: CASSDYSVTYEQYF. This rearrangement joins TRBV10-2 to TRBJ2-7, with D hard to call. The CDR3 runs to 14 residues. Deletions cut 3 bases from V and 2 bases from J, with 11 bases between. Germline CDR1 is WSHSY and CDR2 is SAAADI.